This T cell receptor (beta chain) was identified in a study of OX40 agonist ivuxolimab in advanced cancers. Study at large: Eligibility rules accepted prior anti-PD-1, anti-PD-L1 or anti-CTLA-4 therapy, and 35% to 45% had some.

Regarding this clone: Its antigen is unidentified.

Assay used: immunoSEQ multiplex PCR; TCRdb lists only in-frame clones, some missing. The sample carries 9,500 to 11,000 clones, roughly 81% recorded once. V shed 4 bases and J 2 bases; nucleotides not matched to a gene: 11. The germline gives CDR1 MDHEN, CDR2 SYDVKM. There are 17 residues in the CDR3. Broader study findings: Blood T cells, both CD4+ and CD8+, expanded clonally by week 6 at 0.1 to 3.0 mg/kg. Determination of antigen specificity was not performed for the expanded peripheral T cells. Expanded clones belonging to CD8+ T cells outnumbered, on average, those of CD4+.

This clonotype originated in an adult with an advanced solid tumor such as melanoma, head and neck, liver or kidney cancer. The chain carries TRBV28 and TRBJ1-5; TRBD1 agrees at 7 bases. The input for sequencing was CD4+ or CD8+ T cells sorted from blood, taken in a trial of the OX40 agonist ivuxolimab. CDR3 protein: CASSSWLRGPGNQPQHF. For the CDR3, the DNA is TGTGCCAGCAGTTCTTGGCTTAGGGGGCCAGGCAATCAGCCCCAGCATTTT.